Following are 24 T cell receptor beta chains from one sample sequenced in a study of T-cell memory formation after mild COVID-19. Using its own MiXCR run on the 5' RACE reads, TCRdb lists one record per CDR3 protein. The sample consists of 200,000 to 300,000 distinct CDR3 sequences, about a sixth of them appearing once. The sequenced sample was PBMCs or a T cell subset sorted from them (not recorded which). These receptors all stem from a man aged 18 to 29 who had mild COVID-19 (a few samples of this study predate the infection). Cell type and time point are not known.

A few counts support this clonotype. The rearrangement joins TRBV11-2 to TRBJ2-2, with 7 bases aligning to TRBD1. Germline V gene data show CDR1 as SGHAT and CDR2 as FQNNGV. CDR3 size: 16 residues. The trim removed 1 base at V and 1 base at J, leaving 3 bases unmatched. In DNA form, the CDR3 reads TGTGCCAGCAGCTTAGCGGGGACAGTGAACACCGGGGAGCTGTTTTTT. It encodes CASSLAGTVNTGELFF.

This clonotype was counted a few times. The chain recombines TRBV12-3 or TRBV12-4 with TRBJ1-2; D perhaps matches TRBD1 (5 bases). This CDR3 spans 11 amino acids. Trimming took off 6 bases at V and 6 bases at J, with 8 bases between the two ends. The CDR3 spells CASSQGHGYTF. The CDR3 DNA reads TGTGCCAGCAGCCAGGGACATGGCTACACCTTC.

This clonotype was seen only a few times. The V gene is TRBV6-5, the J gene TRBJ1-2; D uncertain. The CDR3 is 13 amino acids. Trimming shortened V by 6 bases and J by 5 bases, and 13 bases separated the two germline ends. Germline assignment: CDR1 MNHEY and CDR2 SVGAGI. Here the CDR3 DNA reads TGTGCCAGCAGATCGTCGGGAACTTATGGCTACACCTTC. The encoded protein is CASRSSGTYGYTF.

To note about this clonotype: One end of the junction fails to match germline, which may point to a read error. V and J are TRBV20-1 and TRBJ2-1; TRBD1 matches 9 bases. The CDR3 runs 12 residues. Germline V gene data show CDR1 as DFQATT and CDR2 as SNEGSKA (reference sequence). CDR3 nucleotides: TGCAGTGCTCGCGGCTCCGGGGACAGGGTCTGTTTC. This sequence encodes CSARGSGDRVCF.

This clonotype was counted a few times. V usage is TRBV7-3 and J usage is TRBJ2-1, with D tentatively TRBD2 (5 bases). Germline CDR1 SGHTA, CDR2 FQGTGA. V was clipped by 3 bases and J by 9 bases, with 21 bases between them. This CDR3 has 16 amino acids. The CDR3 nucleotides read TGTGCCAGCAGCTTCGGGCCACGGACTTCATCAAGTGAGCAGTTCTTC. Translating it yields CASSFGPRTSSSEQFF.

This clonotype was recorded a few times. The chain uses TRBV7-2 and TRBJ1-2; D ambiguous. From germline, CDR1 is SGHTA and CDR2 FQGNSA. V was clipped by 5 bases and J by 4 bases, with 8 bases between them. The CDR3 spans 12 residues. In DNA form, the CDR3 reads TGTGCCAGCAGCACTAGTTCCTATGGCTACACCTTC. It yields the protein CASSTSSYGYTF.

This clonotype was seen a few times. The V gene is TRBV29-1, the J gene TRBJ1-2; no definite D call. V was cut by 5 bases and J by 5 bases, with 12 bases left in between. This CDR3 is built from 12 residues. Germline V CDR1 and CDR2: SQVTM, ANQGSEA. The CDR3 protein is CSVYGDDYGYTF. In DNA form, the CDR3 reads TGCAGCGTTTACGGAGACGATTATGGCTACACCTTC. The full variable domain, in which reference TRBV29-1 and TRBJ1-2 provide the parts outside the CDR3, is SAVISQKPSRDICQRGTSLTIQCQVDSQVTMMFWYRQQPGQSLTLIATANQGSEATYESGFVIDKFPISRPNLTFSTLTVSNMSPEDSSIYLCSVYGDDYGYTFGSGTRLTVV.

This clonotype was observed a single time. The chain links TRBV28 to TRBJ2-4; maybe TRBD1 (7 bases). The germline gives CDR1 MDHEN, CDR2 SYDVKM. V lost 7 bases and J lost 8, with 15 bases in between. The CDR3 is made up of 13 amino acids. The CDR3: CASTQGGADIQYF. Here the CDR3 DNA reads TGTGCCAGCACCCAGGGGGGTGCGGACATTCAGTACTTC.

This clonotype was found many times. The V call is TRBV4-3, the J call TRBJ2-5, with D possibly being TRBD1 or TRBD2 (5 bases each). Germline V lookup: CDR1 LGHNA, CDR2 YSLEER. The V and J ends lost 0 bases and 5 bases respectively, with 10 bases between them. The CDR3 loop spans 14 amino acids. The CDR3 coding sequence is TGCGCCAGCAGCCAAGAGAGGGGTGAGGAGACCCAGTACTTC. Amino acids: CASSQERGEETQYF.

This clonotype was detected only a few times. The chain recombines TRBV4-2 with TRBJ1-6; no clear D. Per germline, CDR1 LGHNA and CDR2 YNFKEQ. V was shortened by 0 bases and J by 10 bases, with 13 bases between the two germline ends. The CDR3 contains 15 residues. For the CDR3, the DNA is TGTGCCAGCAGCCAAGAATATCTTAGTGTGTCACCCCTCCACTTT. Protein product: CASSQEYLSVSPLHF.

This clonotype was observed a few times. J is TRBJ2-5 and V is TRBV6-5; 7 positions agree with TRBD2. The CDR3 contains 17 residues. Germline V gene data show CDR1 as MNHEY and CDR2 as SVGAGI. V lost 0 bases to trimming and J lost 4 bases; unmatched junction nucleotides: 11. The CDR3 loop reads CASSYSRRGGAGETQYF. As DNA, the CDR3 is TGTGCCAGCAGTTACTCGAGGCGGGGAGGGGCTGGAGAGACCCAGTACTTC.

This clonotype was recorded many times. V is TRBV11-3 and J is TRBJ2-2; TRBD2 aligns across 7 bases. V lost 5 bases and J lost 7; bases outside the gene matches: 10. Germline V CDR1 and CDR2: SGHNT, YENEEA. The CDR3 loop spans 15 amino acids. The CDR3 region has the DNA TGTGCCAGCAGCGCGGGGGTCCAGGGAGTCGGGGAGCTGTTTTTT. It is translated as CASSAGVQGVGELFF.

In this sample, this clonotype turned up a few times. This chain uses TRBV18 with TRBJ2-5; unclear D gene. V was pared by 3 bases and J by 3 bases, with 2 bases between. Per the germline V gene, CDR1 is KGHSH and CDR2 is LQKENI. CDR3 length: 11 amino acids. In DNA, the CDR3 is TGTGCCAGCTCACCGGAAGAGACCCAGTACTTC. Its translation: CASSPEETQYF. The full variable domain, its missing parts supplied by reference TRBV18 and TRBJ2-5, is NAGVMQNPRHLVRRRGQEARLRCSPMKGHSHVYWYRQLPEEGLKFMVYLQKENIIDESGMPKERFSAEFPKEGPSILRIQQVVRGDSAAYFCASSPEETQYFGPGTRLLVL.

The CDR3 region is CASSQDLSPGNYGYTF. For the CDR3, the DNA is TGTGCCAGCAGCCAAGATCTTAGTCCGGGTAACTATGGCTACACCTTC. V and J are TRBV4-2 and TRBJ1-2; D gene uncertain. The V gene lost 0 bases and the J gene lost 1 base, with 12 bases spanning the gap. CDR3 length equals 16 residues. Per the germline V gene, CDR1 is LGHNA and CDR2 is YNFKEQ.

CDR3 sequence reads: CASSYNRHIGTYGYTF. The CDR3 coding sequence is TGTGCCAGCAGTTACAACAGGCATATTGGGACCTATGGCTACACCTTC. The gene calls are TRBV6-2 or TRBV6-3 and TRBJ1-2; possible D gene TRBD1, 5 bases. Germline CDR1 and CDR2: MNHEY and SVGEGT. V gave up 2 bases and J gave up 4 bases, with 17 bases separating them. The CDR3 is made up of 16 amino acids.

To note about this clonotype: The limits of the CDR3 on the DNA are not certain, so only TCRdb's listed CDR3 is given. The chain recombines TRBV20-1 with TRBJ2-1; the table's TRBD2 call for D was not verified on the DNA. Germline CDR1 is DFQATT and CDR2 is SNEGSKA (reference sequence). The CDR3 comprises 15 residues, both ends counted. CDR3 residues: CSAWGPGTSGGAPDF.

V is TRBV15 and J is TRBJ1-1; D is undetermined. V was shortened by 1 base and J by 6 bases, with 6 bases between the two germline ends. Germline assignment: CDR1 LNHNV and CDR2 YYDKDF (reference sequence). The CDR3 consists of 12 residues. For the CDR3, the DNA is TGTGCCACCAGCAGAGCCGCCGCTGAAGCTTTCTTT. Translated: CATSRAAAEAFF.

As to this clonotype: One end of the junction varies from germline; a read error may be responsible. The rearrangement joins TRBV27 to TRBJ1-1, with D possibly being TRBD1 (5 bases). CDR3 length equals 14 residues. Germline loops: CDR1 MNHEY, CDR2 SMNVEV (reference sequence). The CDR3 sequence is CASSLGSRGTEALF. CDR3 in DNA: TGTGCCAGCAGTTTAGGGTCTCGAGGGACTGAAGCTTTATTT.

A few counts support this clonotype. The rearrangement uses TRBV6-2 or TRBV6-3 and TRBJ2-3, with D maybe TRBD1 (6 bases). Germline CDR1 MNHEY, CDR2 SVGEGT. This CDR3 has 14 amino acids. The germline V and J ends were trimmed by 7 bases and 2 bases, with 13 bases remaining between them. CDR3 nucleotide sequence: TGTGCCAGCAAAGGACAGAAAGTCACAGATACGCAGTATTTT. It translates to CASKGQKVTDTQYF.

The chain couples TRBV6-6 to TRBJ1-2; the D gene is possibly TRBD1 (6 bases). The germline V and J ends were trimmed by 5 bases and 3 bases, with 13 bases remaining between them. This CDR3 has 14 residues. CDR1 is MNHNY, CDR2 SVGAGI, per germline (reference sequence). The CDR3 coding sequence is TGTGCCAGCAGTAAAGGGGGGTATGACTATGGCTACACCTTC. Translating it yields CASSKGGYDYGYTF.

This clonotype is a singleton in its sample. This chain links TRBV11-2 with TRBJ2-1; 11 nucleotides agree with TRBD2. This CDR3 contains 16 residues. Germline lookup yields CDR1 SGHAT and CDR2 FQNNGV. The ends lost 5 bases at V and 8 bases at J; junction bases unmatched: 11. CDR3 amino acids: CASSPPGLAVHYEQFF. CDR3 coding DNA: TGTGCCAGCAGCCCACCGGGACTAGCGGTACACTATGAGCAGTTCTTC.

V usage is TRBV10-3 and J usage is TRBJ1-6; D unresolved. From germline, CDR1 is ENHRY and CDR2 SYGVKD. This CDR3 region has 15 residues. V lost 2 bases and J lost 9, with 14 bases in between. CDR3: CAISEPPDLGSPLHF. CDR3 DNA: TGTGCCATCAGTGAGCCTCCGGACCTCGGTTCACCCCTCCACTTT.

The chain couples TRBV9 to TRBJ2-5, with D unclear. There are 15 residues in the CDR3. V lost 2 bases and J 5 bases, leaving 16 bases between the germline ends. Germline lookup yields CDR1 SGDLS and CDR2 YYNGEE. In DNA, the CDR3 is TGTGCCAGCAGCGTGACCCGGACGAGGCAGGAGACCCAGTACTTC. As protein: CASSVTRTRQETQYF.

This clonotype was seen a few times. The chain employs TRBV7-2 and TRBJ1-5; D remains ambiguous. Trimming removed 5 bases from V and 6 bases from J, with 17 bases in between. Germline V gene lookup returns CDR1 SGHTA and CDR2 FQGNSA. This CDR3 has 15 amino acids. This CDR3 is CASSRQVGPSQPQHF. In nucleotides, the CDR3 is TGTGCCAGCAGCCGGCAAGTCGGGCCGAGTCAGCCCCAGCATTTT.